This is a list of T cell receptor beta chains from one sample in a study of cytomegalovirus exposure and HLA in healthy donors. Clones were read by immunoSEQ multiplex PCR, and TCRdb kept only the in-frame ones, dropping some. The data contain 95,000 to 120,000 clones, 70% to 85% of them singletons. Sequenced input: PBMCs. Every receptor here comes from a woman aged 40 to 55 in good health and CMV-seropositive. Both conserved end residues are part of each CDR3. Fields, in order: J gene, clone size, V gene, D gene, CDR3 protein, CDR3 DNA. The D gene is left open where the match is weak. A row's size may be missing; if present it is once, few, many or a size class.

J: TRBJ2-2
size: .
V: TRBV7-6
D: .
CDR3: CASASGLNTGELFF
DNA: TGTGCCAGCGCATCCGGACTCAACACCGGGGAGCTGTTTTTT

J: TRBJ2-1
size: .
V: TRBV9
D: .
CDR3: CASSGGPVGEQFF
DNA: TGTGCCAGCTCCGGGGGTCCCGTCGGTGAGCAGTTCTTC

J: TRBJ1-4
size: .
V: TRBV18
D: TRBD1
CDR3: CASSPTQGDGEKLFF
DNA: TGTGCCAGCTCACCCACGCAGGGGGATGGTGAAAAACTGTTTTTT

J: TRBJ1-2
size: .
V: TRBV18
D: .
CDR3: CASSPGPRGGYGYTF
DNA: TGTGCCAGCTCACCCGGGCCCCGGGGAGGCTATGGCTACACCTTC

J: TRBJ2-1
size: .
V: TRBV7-3
D: TRBD2
CDR3: CASSLLGLAGDNEQFF
DNA: TGTGCCAGCAGCTTATTGGGGCTAGCGGGAGACAATGAGCAGTTCTTC

J: TRBJ1-4
size: .
V: TRBV6-1
D: .
CDR3: CASSEVGGSSTNEKLFF
DNA: TGTGCCAGCAGTGAAGTTGGAGGGTCCTCAACTAATGAAAAACTGTTTTTT

J: TRBJ2-2
size: once
V: TRBV19
D: .
CDR3: CASSMGGIGELFF
DNA: TGTGCCAGTAGTATGGGCGGGATCGGGGAGCTGTTTTTT

J: TRBJ2-7
size: .
V: TRBV5-1
D: .
CDR3: CASSLRDSHEQYF
DNA: TGCGCCAGCAGCTTGAGGGACTCTCACGAGCAGTACTTC

J: TRBJ2-2
size: few
V: TRBV5-1
D: .
CDR3: CASSYPDTGELFF
DNA: TGCGCCAGCTCTTACCCGGACACCGGGGAGCTGTTTTTT

J: TRBJ2-1
size: .
V: TRBV15
D: .
CDR3: CATSRDLLSEQFF
DNA: TGTGCCACCAGCAGAGATCTGTTGAGTGAGCAGTTCTTC

J: TRBJ1-3
size: .
V: TRBV15
D: .
CDR3: CATSIPAGTIYF
DNA: TGTGCCACCAGCATTCCCGCCGGCACCATATATTTT

J: TRBJ2-5
size: .
V: TRBV7-9
D: TRBD2
CDR3: CASSFGTSEETQYF
DNA: TGTGCCAGCAGCTTCGGGACTAGCGAAGAGACCCAGTACTTC

J: TRBJ1-1
size: .
V: TRBV13
D: .
CDR3: CASSREQTGEAFF
DNA: TGTGCCAGCAGCCGTGAACAAACAGGGGAAGCTTTCTTT

J: TRBJ1-4
size: .
V: TRBV15
D: .
CDR3: CATQLGSGNEKLFF
DNA: TGTGCCACCCAGCTCGGGTCGGGGAATGAAAAACTGTTTTTT

J: TRBJ2-2
size: .
V: TRBV6-5
D: TRBD1
CDR3: CASSWTGYRFAGELFF
DNA: TGTGCCAGCAGTTGGACAGGGTATCGGTTCGCCGGGGAGCTGTTTTTT

J: TRBJ2-5
size: .
V: TRBV6-5
D: TRBD2
CDR3: CASSYSMAGAQETQYF
DNA: TGTGCCAGCAGTTACTCGATGGCGGGAGCGCAGGAGACCCAGTACTTC

J: TRBJ2-1
size: .
V: TRBV6-1
D: TRBD2
CDR3: CASRLGLASYNEQFF
DNA: TGTGCCAGCAGGCTAGGACTAGCTTCCTACAATGAGCAGTTCTTC

J: TRBJ2-2
size: .
V: TRBV5-4
D: .
CDR3: CASSSRVSNTGELFF
DNA: TGTGCCAGCAGCTCCCGGGTCTCGAACACCGGGGAGCTGTTTTTT

J: TRBJ1-5
size: .
V: TRBV18
D: TRBD1
CDR3: CASSPAGTGALGSNQPQHF
DNA: TGTGCCAGCTCACCGGCCGGGACAGGGGCCCTCGGGAGCAATCAGCCCCAGCATTTT

J: TRBJ2-3
size: .
V: TRBV6-1
D: TRBD2
CDR3: CASRIAGGGDTQYF
DNA: TGTGCCAGCAGGATAGCGGGAGGAGGAGATACGCAGTATTTT

J: TRBJ2-1
size: once
V: TRBV18
D: TRBD2
CDR3: CASSPLRAGTSDNEQFF
DNA: TGTGCCAGCTCACCTCTAAGAGCCGGGACTAGCGACAATGAGCAGTTCTTC

J: TRBJ2-3
size: .
V: TRBV6-1
D: TRBD2
CDR3: CASSAPRTSGRTDTQYF
DNA: TGTGCCAGCAGTGCCCCTCGGACTAGCGGGAGAACAGATACGCAGTATTTT

J: TRBJ2-3
size: .
V: TRBV7-3
D: .
CDR3: CAIPQRPTDTQYF
DNA: TGTGCCATCCCCCAGCGGCCCACAGATACGCAGTATTTT

J: TRBJ1-2
size: .
V: TRBV4-1
D: TRBD1
CDR3: CASRPWTGGNYGYTF
DNA: TGCGCCAGCAGACCCTGGACAGGGGGAAACTATGGCTACACCTTC

J: TRBJ2-7
size: few
V: TRBV4-3
D: .
CDR3: CASSQEPGQGYEQYF
DNA: TGCGCCAGCAGCCAAGAGCCCGGCCAGGGGTACGAGCAGTACTTC